This T cell receptor (beta chain) came from a study of cytomegalovirus exposure and HLA in healthy donors. Study summary: HLA-typed donors were the source of about 85 million unique TCRs held in an early data release.

This clone was recorded once. Antigen: not known. The study's findings and limits: DRB1 had the most TCR associations and HLA-C the fewest, a later analysis found, with rates varying by HLA locus. Most of the CMV-associated TCR beta chains (in a later analysis) appeared to be HLA-restricted. Researchers reported in a later analysis that a missense DCLRE1C variant was tied to TCR beta V- and J-gene trimming.

PCR was performed using 60 Vbeta and 13 Jbeta primers. The protocol was immunoSEQ multiplex PCR, while the TCRdb copy is restricted to in-frame clones and leaves out a portion. The sample holds some 110,000 clones, 78% seen once. With 4 bases removed from V and 4 bases from J, the gap between germline ends came to 10 bases. The CDR3 contains 13 residues. Germline CDR1 is MNHNS and CDR2 is SASEGT. The chain has TRBV6-1 and TRBJ1-2, with TRBD1 as a possible D gene (5 bases). The sequence was obtained from a man aged 30-40 years in good health and CMV-seronegative. Sequencing was done on a sample of PBMCs. CDR3 nucleotides: TGTGCCAGCAGTGGCAGGGAATTCTATGGCTACACCTTC. It codes for CASSGREFYGYTF.